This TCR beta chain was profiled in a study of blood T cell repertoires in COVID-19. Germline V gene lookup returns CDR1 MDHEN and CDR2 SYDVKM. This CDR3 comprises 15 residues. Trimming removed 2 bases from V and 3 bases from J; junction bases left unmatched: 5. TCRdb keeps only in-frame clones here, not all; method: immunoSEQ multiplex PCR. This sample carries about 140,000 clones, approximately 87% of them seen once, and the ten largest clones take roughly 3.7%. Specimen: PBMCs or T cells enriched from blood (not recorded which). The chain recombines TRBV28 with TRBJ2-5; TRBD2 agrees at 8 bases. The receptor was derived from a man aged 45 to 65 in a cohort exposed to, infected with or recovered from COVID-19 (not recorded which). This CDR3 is CASSLSPGGEETQYF. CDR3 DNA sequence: TGTGCCAGCAGTTTAAGCCCGGGGGGGGAAGAGACCCAGTACTTC.